These 28 T cell receptor beta chains came from one sample sequenced in a study of T cell changes during pregnancy in multiple sclerosis. Generated by immunoSEQ multiplex PCR, the TCRdb table keeps only in-frame clones and is missing some. The table records about 60,000 clones, about 89% of them present only once. The specimen was CD4+ T cells from peripheral blood mononuclear cells, collected in the first trimester of pregnancy. The receptors were sampled from a female donor with multiple sclerosis, enrolled in a pregnancy study.

This chain links TRBV6-6 with TRBJ1-1, with D tentatively TRBD1 (5 bases). The CDR3 totals 14 residues. The ends were cut back, 8 bases at V and 4 bases at J, with 17 bases in the middle. Per the germline V gene, CDR1 is MNHNY and CDR2 is SVGAGI (reference sequence). The CDR3 loop is CASGSVGGVTEAFF. The CDR3 nucleotides read TGTGCCAGCGGTTCAGTCGGGGGAGTCACTGAAGCTTTCTTT.

The V and J genes are TRBV2 and TRBJ1-5; 10 nucleotides line up with TRBD1. CDR1 is SNHLY, CDR2 FYNNEI, per germline. This CDR3 is 15 amino acids long. V was pared by 2 bases and J by 5 bases, with 3 bases of the junction left unmatched. As DNA, the CDR3 is TGTGCCAGCAGTGAAAGGGGACAGGGGTATCAGCCCCAGCATTTT. It codes for CASSERGQGYQPQHF.

The chain carries TRBV5-1 and TRBJ2-6; the match to TRBD2 covers 8 bases. This CDR3 comprises 16 residues. The J segment lost 0 bases and the V segment lost 4 bases, leaving 3 bases of the junction unmatched. Looked up from germline, CDR1 is SGHRS and CDR2 is YFSETQ. The CDR3 loop is CASSGTSFSGANVLTF. For the CDR3, the DNA is TGCGCCAGCAGCGGGACTAGTTTCTCTGGGGCCAACGTCCTGACTTTC.

The V and J genes are TRBV18 and TRBJ2-7; D not certain. Germline CDR1 KGHSH, CDR2 LQKENI. There are 13 residues in the CDR3. V lost 3 bases, J lost 1 base, and 7 bases lay in between. The CDR3 DNA is TGTGCCAGCTCACCGGGCAGGTCCTACGAGCAGTACTTC. It yields the protein CASSPGRSYEQYF.

The rearrangement links TRBV7-3 to TRBJ1-2; D is unclear. The CDR3 length is 13 residues. Trimming pared 2 bases from V and 1 base from J, leaving 5 bases between. The germline CDR1 and CDR2 sequences are SGHTA and FQGTGA. The CDR3, as DNA: TGTGCCAGCAGCTTAGGGCTTAACTATGGCTACACCTTC. Its protein product is CASSLGLNYGYTF.

This chain connects TRBV5-6 to TRBJ2-1, with a tentative D call TRBD1 (5 bases). The CDR3 extends over 16 amino acids. V was pared by 1 base and J by 6 bases, with 17 bases between. CDR1 and CDR2 (germline): SGHDT, YYEEEE. This chain's CDR3 is CASSLTEVRVSNEQFF. DNA of the CDR3: TGTGCCAGCAGCTTGACAGAGGTCAGGGTTTCCAATGAGCAGTTCTTC.

The chain employs TRBV5-4 and TRBJ2-3, with TRBD2 matching 10 bases. The V gene's germline CDR1 is SGHNT and CDR2 YYREEE (reference sequence). Trimming took 4 bases from V and 2 from J; bases not matched to a gene: 4. The CDR3 has 15 amino acids. The CDR3 spells CASSRSGGVTDTQYF. DNA of the CDR3: TGTGCCAGCAGCCGGAGCGGGGGGGTCACAGATACGCAGTATTTT.

This clone was detected a few times. The chain joins TRBV27 to TRBJ1-6, with 7 bases identical to TRBD1. Germline assignment: CDR1 MNHEY and CDR2 SMNVEV (reference sequence). The V and J ends lost 8 bases and 7 bases, in that order; junction bases with no gene match: 8. This CDR3 spans 14 amino acids. CDR3 nucleotide sequence: TGTGCCAGCCATCCGGGACAGTTGAATTCACCCCTCCACTTT. Amino acids: CASHPGQLNSPLHF.

This sequence joins TRBV25-1 and TRBJ1-1; a weak D match, TRBD1 (6 bases). Germline loops: CDR1 MGHDK, CDR2 SYGVNS. V was pared by 6 bases and J by 1 base, with 12 bases between. CDR3 length: 14 amino acids. The CDR3 coding sequence is TGTGCCAGCAGCCCCCTAGGGGGGAACACTGAAGCTTTCTTT. Amino acids: CASSPLGGNTEAFF.

The V and J genes are TRBV7-2 and TRBJ2-7; 8 bases align to TRBD1. This CDR3 is built from 14 residues. Per germline, CDR1 SGHTA and CDR2 FQGNSA. V was pared by 3 bases and J by 3 bases, with 4 bases of the junction left unmatched. Here the CDR3 reads CASSFGTGFYEQYF. The CDR3 DNA follows: TGTGCCAGCAGCTTTGGGACAGGTTTCTACGAGCAGTACTTC. The full variable domain, in which reference TRBV7-2 and TRBJ2-7 provide the parts outside the CDR3, is GAGVSQSPSNKVTEKGKDVELRCDPISGHTALYWYRQSLGQGLEFLIYFQGNSAPDKSGLPSDRFSAERTGGSVSTLTIQRTQQEDSAVYLCASSFGTGFYEQYFGPGTRLTVT.

The chain uses TRBV5-1 and TRBJ2-5, with D unresolved. Trimming cost V 4 bases and J 0 bases, with 4 bases left between them. In germline, CDR1 is SGHRS, CDR2 YFSETQ. This CDR3 spans 12 amino acids. The CDR3 coding sequence is TGCGCCAGCAGCGCTAACCAAGAGACCCAGTACTTC. It translates to CASSANQETQYF.

This rearrangement joins TRBV7-2 to TRBJ2-7; tentatively, D is TRBD2 (6 bases). Trimming removed 5 bases at V and 10 bases at J, with 15 bases between. In germline, CDR1 is SGHTA, CDR2 FQGNSA. The CDR3 loop spans 12 amino acids. The CDR3 nucleotides read TGTGCCAGCAGCCGAATTAGCGGCAACCAGTACTTC. It yields the protein CASSRISGNQYF. The full variable domain, in which reference TRBV7-2 and TRBJ2-7 provide the parts outside the CDR3, is GAGVSQSPSNKVTEKGKDVELRCDPISGHTALYWYRQSLGQGLEFLIYFQGNSAPDKSGLPSDRFSAERTGGSVSTLTIQRTQQEDSAVYLCASSRISGNQYFGPGTRLTVT.

The chain employs TRBV6-5 and TRBJ2-7; possible D gene TRBD1, 6 bases. Trimming took off 6 bases at V and 3 bases at J, with 15 bases between the two ends. This CDR3 has 14 amino acids. Germline assignment: CDR1 MNHEY and CDR2 SVGAGI. In DNA, the CDR3 is TGTGCCAGCAGCCCCGGCAGGGGCGGCTACGAGCAGTACTTC. Its protein is CASSPGRGGYEQYF.

The rearrangement uses TRBV28 and TRBJ1-1, with 7 positions matching TRBD1. CDR1 and CDR2 from the germline V gene are MDHEN and SYDVKM. With 10 bases clipped from V and 0 bases from J, the junction kept 8 bases outside the gene matches. The CDR3 consists of 14 residues. The CDR3 loop reads CATLQGPLNTEAFF. As DNA, the CDR3 is TGTGCCACCCTACAGGGGCCGTTGAACACTGAAGCTTTCTTT.

The rearrangement links TRBV19 to TRBJ1-2; 8 nucleotides line up with TRBD1. Germline V lookup: CDR1 LNHDA, CDR2 SQIVND (reference sequence). After removal of 7 bases from V and 2 bases from J, the junction contained 12 bases not matched to a gene. The CDR3 covers 16 residues. Here the CDR3 reads CASNSLRDRQNYGYTF. The CDR3 coding sequence is TGTGCCAGTAACTCACTACGGGACAGGCAAAACTATGGCTACACCTTC.

The chain combines TRBV7-9 with TRBJ1-2; D may be TRBD1 (6 bases). Germline assignment: CDR1 SEHNR and CDR2 FQNEAQ (reference sequence). CDR3 length: 12 residues. V was cut by 5 bases and J by 4 bases, with 8 bases left in between. The CDR3 nucleotides are TGTGCCAGCAGCCGGGACACCTATGGCTACACCTTC. Protein product: CASSRDTYGYTF.

This clone has only a few counts. The chain combines TRBV2 with TRBJ1-2; no clear D. The CDR3 runs to 13 residues. The germline CDR1 and CDR2 sequences are SNHLY and FYNNEI. Between the trimmed V and J ends, which lost 6 bases and 2 bases, there was a span of 10 bases. CDR3 sequence: CASRVDWNYGYTF. The CDR3 nucleotides are TGTGCCAGCAGAGTGGACTGGAACTATGGCTACACCTTC.

In this sample, this clone turned up once. The V call is TRBV7-2, the J call TRBJ1-1; maybe TRBD1 (5 bases). Trimming removed 6 bases from V and 1 base from J, with 9 bases in between. Per germline, CDR1 SGHTA and CDR2 FQGNSA. The length of the CDR3 is 13 residues. DNA of the CDR3: TGTGCCAGCAGTGGGACTCCGAACACTGAAGCTTTCTTT. This sequence encodes CASSGTPNTEAFF.

V gene TRBV11-2 combines with J gene TRBJ2-1; 14 bases align to TRBD2. Germline assignment: CDR1 SGHAT and CDR2 FQNNGV. This CDR3 region has 18 residues. V was pared by 3 bases and J by 1 base, with 5 bases of the junction left unmatched. The CDR3 here is CASSLRLAGGPSYNEQFF. The CDR3 DNA reads as TGTGCCAGCAGCTTGAGACTAGCGGGGGGGCCATCCTACAATGAGCAGTTCTTC.

The gene calls are TRBV30 and TRBJ1-1; D is uncertain. Trimming cost V 4 bases and J 0 bases, with 12 bases left between them. Germline V CDR1 and CDR2: GTSNPN, SVGIG (reference sequence). This CDR3 spans 14 amino acids. In nucleotides, the CDR3 is TGTGCCTGGACTCGAGCGGCTATGAACACTGAAGCTTTCTTT. Protein sequence: CAWTRAAMNTEAFF.

Here the CDR3 reads CASKFQDRAGSPLHF. The CDR3 coding sequence is TGTGCCAGCAAATTTCAAGACAGGGCGGGTTCACCCCTCCACTTT. The J gene is TRBJ1-6, the V gene TRBV27; TRBD1 matches at 7 bases. Per germline, CDR1 MNHEY and CDR2 SMNVEV (reference sequence). Germline trimming cut 7 bases from V and 9 bases from J; bases unmatched to any gene: 12. The length of the CDR3 is 15 residues.

This clone appeared once. CDR3 coding DNA: TGTGCCATCAGTGAGTCTCGCGAGATAGCTAACTATGGCTACACCTTC. It codes for CAISESREIANYGYTF. The chain couples TRBV10-3 to TRBJ1-2, with unresolved D. Trimming pared 0 bases from V and 0 bases from J, leaving 11 bases between. Germline assignment: CDR1 ENHRY and CDR2 SYGVKD. The CDR3 sequence is 16 residues long.

The rearrangement links TRBV27 to TRBJ1-3; TRBD1 agrees at 7 bases. Germline trimming cut 9 bases from V and 3 bases from J; bases unmatched to any gene: 5. There are 13 residues in the CDR3. CDR1 is MNHEY and CDR2 is SMNVEV in the germline V gene (reference sequence). DNA for the CDR3: TGTGCCAGACCCAGGGGGTGTGGAAACACCATATATTTT. Its translation is CARPRGCGNTIYF.

The rearrangement joins TRBV4-1 to TRBJ2-3, with 9 positions matching TRBD2. The CDR3 loop spans 17 amino acids. Germline-derived CDR1 and CDR2 are MGHRA and YSYEKL. V was pared by 0 bases and J by 4 bases, with 8 bases of the junction left unmatched. Here the CDR3 DNA reads TGCGCCAGCAGCCAAGATGTCGGCGGGGGGGCAGCAGATACGCAGTATTTT. Translating gives CASSQDVGGGAADTQYF.

This clone was recorded once. The rearrangement joins TRBV7-9 to TRBJ2-3; a possible D gene is TRBD1 (6 bases). The V gene lost 5 bases and the J gene lost 2 bases, with 11 bases spanning the gap. Germline assignment: CDR1 SEHNR and CDR2 FQNEAQ (reference sequence). This CDR3 spans 14 amino acids. DNA of the CDR3: TGTGCCAGCAGCCCCCGGGACATCACAGATACGCAGTATTTT. It yields the protein CASSPRDITDTQYF.

The genes are TRBV7-2 and TRBJ2-1, with D perhaps TRBD2 (6 bases). With 5 bases removed from V and 12 bases from J, the gap between germline ends came to 11 bases. In germline, CDR1 is SGHTA, CDR2 FQGNSA. The CDR3 runs to 11 residues. The CDR3 is CASSPREMQFF. CDR3 DNA: TGTGCCAGCAGCCCCCGGGAGATGCAGTTCTTC.

This sequence joins TRBV5-1 and TRBJ2-3; 7 nucleotides match TRBD2. The CDR3 extends over 15 amino acids. With 4 bases clipped from V and 0 bases from J, the junction kept 5 bases outside the gene matches. The V gene's germline CDR1 is SGHRS and CDR2 YFSETQ. The CDR3 spells CASSGGGSSTDTQYF. DNA for the CDR3: TGCGCCAGCAGCGGGGGGGGGTCTAGCACAGATACGCAGTATTTT. Full variable domain (outside the CDR3, taken from reference TRBV5-1 and TRBJ2-3): KAGVTQTPRYLIKTRGQQVTLSCSPISGHRSVSWYQQTPGQGLQFLFEYFSETQRNKGNFPGRFSGRQFSNSRSEMNVSTLELGDSALYLCASSGGGSSTDTQYFGPGTRLTVL.

Here the CDR3 reads CASSGGTLSYEQYF. In nucleotides, the CDR3 is TGCGCCAGCAGCGGGGGGACCCTCTCCTACGAGCAGTACTTC. This sequence joins TRBV10-2 and TRBJ2-7; 7 bases align to TRBD2. V was pared by 6 bases and J by 0 bases, with 5 bases of the junction left unmatched. CDR3 length equals 14 residues. Germline CDR1 WSHSY, CDR2 SAAADI.